This is a list of T cell receptor beta chains from one sample in a study of blood T cell repertoires in COVID-19. Only in-frame clones appear in the TCRdb table, and some are missing; sequencing was by immunoSEQ multiplex PCR. The sample lists about 62,000 clones, about four fifths occurring once. Sequencing was carried out using peripheral blood. These receptors all stem from a woman aged 50 to 65 with active or convalescent COVID-19. Both conserved end residues are part of each CDR3. The D gene is left open where the match is weak. Size values are once, few and many counts, or a class for expanded clones, and some rows have none.

size	J	D	V	DNA	CDR3
NA	TRBJ1-5	NA	TRBV19	TGTGCCAGTAGTATTAGAGGGTTTGTCGATCAGCCCCAGCATTTT	CASSIRGFVDQPQHF
NA	TRBJ2-7	TRBD2	TRBV24-1	TGTGCCACTATGGCTAGCGGCTCCTACGAGCAGTACTTC	CATMASGSYEQYF
NA	TRBJ1-2	TRBD1	TRBV19	TGTGCCAGTAGTATAGGGGGGACAGGGAGGTATGGCTACACCTTC	CASSIGGTGRYGYTF
NA	TRBJ2-3	TRBD2	TRBV4-2	TGTGCCAGCAGCCAAGGGACGGGACTAGCGGGATTGGATACGCAGTATTTT	CASSQGTGLAGLDTQYF
NA	TRBJ1-2	NA	TRBV2	TGTGCCAGCAGTTACCTAGAGGTTGTTGGCTACACCTTC	CASSYLEVVGYTF
NA	TRBJ2-6	TRBD2	TRBV5-1	TGCGCCAGCAAAACCGGGACTAGCTTCGCTGGGGCCAACGTCCTGACTTTC	CASKTGTSFAGANVLTF
NA	TRBJ1-1	NA	TRBV27	TGTGCCAGCTCACCAAGAAGACAGCTGAACACTGAAGCTTTCTTT	CASSPRRQLNTEAFF
NA	TRBJ2-7	NA	TRBV6-2/TRBV6-3	TGTGCCAGCAGTTATCAAGTCGTTCCGGGCGAGCAGTACTTC	CASSYQVVPGEQYF
NA	TRBJ1-5	TRBD1	TRBV2	TGTGCCAGCAGCCAGACAGGGGGGCTCCCCCAGCATTTT	CASSQTGGLPQHF
NA	TRBJ2-1	NA	TRBV19	TGTGCCAGTAGTCCTTTCGGCAATGAGCAGTTCTTC	CASSPFGNEQFF
NA	TRBJ2-2	TRBD2	TRBV20-1	TGCAGTGCTAGTCGGCTAGCGGGAGGTATTGCCGGGGAGCTGTTTTTT	CSASRLAGGIAGELFF
NA	TRBJ2-3	NA	TRBV19	TGTGCCAGTAGGGAGAGGACAGATACGCAGTATTTT	CASRERTDTQYF
NA	TRBJ2-3	NA	TRBV27	TGTGCCAGTTTTCCCAGGGGACCGCTATCGGCGCAGTATTTT	CASFPRGPLSAQYF
NA	TRBJ1-1	NA	TRBV6-5	TGTGCCAGCAGTTACGGGTTGGACTTTGATGAAGCTTTCTTT	CASSYGLDFDEAFF
NA	TRBJ1-1	TRBD1	TRBV27	TGTGCCAGCAGTACCGGACAGGGGGCGCGAACTGAAGCTTTCTTT	CASSTGQGARTEAFF
NA	TRBJ2-5	NA	TRBV5-8	TGTGCCAGCAGCGTCGCCGGGTCGCGAGAGACCCAGTACTTC	CASSVAGSRETQYF
NA	TRBJ2-3	TRBD2	TRBV6-2/TRBV6-3	TGTGCCAGCAGTAAGGGACTAGCGAAAGATACGCAGTATTTT	CASSKGLAKDTQYF
NA	TRBJ1-1	NA	TRBV6-2/TRBV6-3	TGTGCCAGCAGTTACTCGAGGACATTGAACACTGAAGCTTTCTTT	CASSYSRTLNTEAFF
NA	TRBJ2-4	TRBD1	TRBV19	TGTGCCAGTGGGGACAGGGGGTTTCTGATTCAGTACTTC	CASGDRGFLIQYF
NA	TRBJ1-2	TRBD1	TRBV24-1	TGTGCCACCAGTGACTCCACCCCCGGGACAGGGAATGGCTACACCTTC	CATSDSTPGTGNGYTF
NA	TRBJ2-3	TRBD2	TRBV10-3	TGTGCCATCAGCCGACTAGCGGGGGGGAGGGCAGATACGCAGTATTTT	CAISRLAGGRADTQYF
few	TRBJ2-2	NA	TRBV12-3/TRBV12-4	TGTGCCAGCAGTTCCGAGGGTGGGGAGCTGTTTTTT	CASSSEGGELFF
NA	TRBJ2-3	TRBD1	TRBV27	TGTGCCAGCGGGGACAGGGATGAAACAGATACGCAGTATTTT	CASGDRDETDTQYF
NA	TRBJ1-2	NA	TRBV18	TGTGCCAGCTCACCACAGGGCAGCCGGGGCTATGGCTACACCTTC	CASSPQGSRGYGYTF
NA	TRBJ2-5	TRBD1	TRBV6-5	TGTGCAGAGGGGACAGGCGAAGAGACCCAGTACTTC	CAEGTGEETQYF
NA	TRBJ2-3	TRBD2	TRBV14	TGTGCCAGCAGCCAAGATCTCCCAGGGAGGGCAGATACGCAGTATTTT	CASSQDLPGRADTQYF
NA	TRBJ1-5	TRBD1	TRBV30	TGTGCCTGGAGTGCGACCCGGGGCAGGGGGCAGCCCCAGCATTTT	CAWSATRGRGQPQHF
NA	TRBJ2-7	NA	TRBV2	TGTGCCAGCAGTGAACTCGGTCACGCAGGGTCGATGGAGCAGTACTTC	CASSELGHAGSMEQYF
NA	TRBJ1-4	NA	TRBV5-1	TGCGCCAGCGCGGTAAGGGGGACTAATGAAAAACTGTTTTTT	CASAVRGTNEKLFF
NA	TRBJ1-1	NA	TRBV10-3	TGTGCCATCAGGGCAGGGGCCCAGGGAAGAACTGAAGCTTTCTTT	CAIRAGAQGRTEAFF
NA	TRBJ2-2	NA	TRBV2	TGTGCCAGCAGTGACTTCCGAGCAAACACCGGGGAGCTGTTTTTT	CASSDFRANTGELFF
NA	TRBJ1-5	NA	TRBV24-1	TGTGCCACCAGTGATTTAGGGGAGCCCCAGCATTTT	CATSDLGEPQHF
NA	TRBJ1-2	NA	TRBV5-1	TGCGCCAGCAGCTTGGAGCAGGGGAGTGGCTATGGCTACACCTTC	CASSLEQGSGYGYTF
few	TRBJ1-2	NA	TRBV5-8	TGTGCCAGCAGCTTCGGTCCGGGCTACACCTTC	CASSFGPGYTF
NA	TRBJ1-1	NA	TRBV2	TGTGCCAGCAGTGTGTACAGGGTAGGCACTGAAGCTTTCTTT	CASSVYRVGTEAFF
NA	TRBJ1-5	NA	TRBV9	TGTGCCAGCAGCCCAGGGGTGGGGGCTAGCAATCAGCCCCAGCATTTT	CASSPGVGASNQPQHF
NA	TRBJ1-5	NA	TRBV12-3/TRBV12-4	TGTGCCAGCAGTTTCGGAGGGTACCAGCCCCAGCATTTT	CASSFGGYQPQHF
few	TRBJ2-3	NA	TRBV5-4	TGTGCCAGCAGCCCAGACAGGCCTTCGTCGGGAGATACGCAGTATTTT	CASSPDRPSSGDTQYF
NA	TRBJ1-4	TRBD1	TRBV5-4	TGTGCCAGCAGCTTGGGACAGGGAGCGGCTAATGAAAAACTGTTTTTT	CASSLGQGAANEKLFF
NA	TRBJ2-7	TRBD2	TRBV4-3	TGCGCCAGCAGCCTTGGGACTAGCGGGACATACGAGCAGTACTTC	CASSLGTSGTYEQYF
NA	TRBJ1-3	NA	TRBV6-5	TGTGCCAGCAGCGAGACAGCTTCAGGAAACACCATATATTTT	CASSETASGNTIYF
NA	TRBJ1-5	NA	TRBV3-1/TRBV3-2	TGTGCCAGCAGCCAAGATTCGGGGGGGCAGCCCCAGCATTTT	CASSQDSGGQPQHF
once	TRBJ2-7	NA	TRBV27	TGTGCCAGCAAAACAGGGTATGACGAGCAGTACTTC	CASKTGYDEQYF
NA	TRBJ1-1	NA	TRBV19	TGTGCCAGTACCACTCCCAGGGCCAAGACTGAAGCTTTCTTT	CASTTPRAKTEAFF
NA	TRBJ2-3	NA	TRBV2	TGTGCCAGCTCGGTTAGCGACTCAGATACGCAGTATTTT	CASSVSDSDTQYF
NA	TRBJ1-5	NA	TRBV2	TGTGCCAGCAGAAAGACCACAGGGCCTAGCAATCAGCCCCAGCATTTT	CASRKTTGPSNQPQHF
NA	TRBJ2-5	NA	TRBV10-3	TGTGCCATCAGTGGCCGCCTAGAGGAGACCCAGTACTTC	CAISGRLEETQYF
NA	TRBJ1-4	NA	TRBV5-5	TGTGCCAGCAGCTTCCCCCGCCAGGGCAATGAAAAACTGTTTTTT	CASSFPRQGNEKLFF